These 20 T cell receptor beta chains were all obtained from the same sample, sequenced in a study of identical twins (dated by TCRdb to the mid-2010s). The method was 5' RACE. Sequencing took place on an Illumina HiSeq 2000. The public reads were reprocessed in TCRdb via fastp at Q25 and MiXCR, keeping in-frame beta chains. All rows with the same CDR3 protein become a single entry with the most common DNA and genes. This sample comprises 1.5 million to 2 million distinct CDR3 sequences, under 35% of them detected only once. Around 0.25% of the sample is held by the ten biggest clonotypes. The sample comprised cord blood. These receptors came from a newborn girl in good health.

This clonotype was seen only a few times. The gene calls are TRBV11-2 and TRBJ2-7, with no clear D. Germline V gives CDR1 SGHAT, CDR2 FQNNGV. The V end lost 1 base, the J end lost 6 bases, and 19 bases lay between the germline ends. The CDR3 spans 16 residues. The CDR3 sequence: CASSLVPSRMSGEQYF. The CDR3 DNA is TGTGCCAGCAGCTTAGTTCCGTCTAGAATGTCTGGCGAGCAGTACTTC.

The genes are TRBV18 and TRBJ1-1; TRBD1 is a possible D gene (6 bases). This CDR3 comprises 15 residues. Germline values: CDR1 KGHSH, CDR2 LQKENI. V shed 6 bases and J shed 0 bases, with 14 bases lying between them. The CDR3: CASSPGTPMNTEAFF. DNA for the CDR3: TGTGCCAGCTCCCCCGGGACACCGATGAACACTGAAGCTTTCTTT.

With regard to this clonotype: A read error may account for a junction end that differs from germline. In DNA, the CDR3 is TGTGCCGGCAGCCCCATTCTAGCGGGGGCTGGCGATACGCAGTATTTT. Amino acid sequence: CAGSPILAGAGDTQYF. The chain is built from TRBV3-1 and TRBJ2-3; TRBD2 aligns across 10 bases. Germline V CDR1 and CDR2: LGHDT, YNNKEL (reference sequence). This CDR3 is built from 16 residues.

The sample holds a few counts of this clonotype. This chain links TRBV29-1 with TRBJ1-2; a weak D match, TRBD1 (5 bases). The CDR3 runs to 12 residues. Germline CDR1 and CDR2: SQVTM and ANQGSEA. Trimming pared 0 bases from V and 7 bases from J, leaving 9 bases between. The CDR3 spells CSVEDRVRGYTF. In DNA form, the CDR3 reads TGCAGCGTTGAAGACAGGGTACGTGGCTACACCTTC.

The CDR3 region is CATSDSFQSNQPQHF. For the CDR3, the DNA is TGTGCCACCAGTGATTCATTCCAGAGCAATCAGCCCCAGCATTTT. V and J are TRBV24-1 and TRBJ1-5; no clear D gene. There are 15 residues in the CDR3. The germline V gene encodes CDR1 KGHDR and CDR2 SFDVKD. V lost 2 bases and J lost 1, with 8 bases in between.

V is TRBV21-1 and J is TRBJ1-2. TRBV21-1 is an annotated pseudogene. The CDR3 consists of 15 residues. The DNA of the CDR3 is TGTGCCAGCAGCCCTCGCCAGGGCCGAACTATTGGCTACACCTTC. This gives the protein CASSPRQGRTIGYTF.

V usage is TRBV6-1 and J usage is TRBJ2-1; 7 bases line up with TRBD1. The CDR3 length is 14 residues. The germline V gene encodes CDR1 MNHNS and CDR2 SASEGT. V shed 4 bases and J 4 bases; nucleotides not matched to a gene: 4. The CDR3 region has the DNA TGTGCCAGCAGTGTGGACAGGACTTACAATGAGCAGTTCTTC. Amino acid sequence: CASSVDRTYNEQFF.

This chain joins TRBV6-1 and TRBJ2-3, with D hard to call. CDR3 size: 12 residues. Trimming removed 7 bases at V and 6 bases at J, with 11 bases between. Germline CDR1 is MNHNS and CDR2 is SASEGT. The CDR3 coding sequence is TGTGCCAGCAACAAGATAGGGGATACGCAGTATTTT. This codes for CASNKIGDTQYF.

As to this clonotype: It may be a read error: a sequence one base away is much more abundant. The V gene is TRBV20-1, the J gene TRBJ2-1, with a possible D match to TRBD2 (6 bases). The end of the DNA fits TRBJ2-7 better, so the J call may be wrong. This CDR3 has 15 residues. Germline assignment: CDR1 DFQATT and CDR2 SNEGSKA (reference sequence). The CDR3 DNA follows: TGCAGTGCTCCCAAGGGAGGTCAGCACTACAATGAGCAGTACTTC. This sequence encodes CSAPKGGQHYNEQYF.

A word on this clonotype: This may come from a read error, since a much larger clone is one base off. The chain links TRBV12-3 or TRBV12-4 to TRBJ2-1, with TRBD2 identical over 10 bases. Trimming cost V 5 bases and J 3 bases; bases outside gene matches: 4. The CDR3 contains 15 residues. The CDR3 nucleotides are TGTGCCAGCAGTCTCAAGCGGGGGGGCTACAATGAGCAGTTCTTC. Protein sequence: CASSLKRGGYNEQFF.

The chain couples TRBV28 to TRBJ2-7; D assignment may be TRBD1 or TRBD2 (5 bases each). V dropped 5 bases and J dropped 0 bases, with 17 bases sitting between them. The CDR3 covers 16 residues. From germline, CDR1 is MDHEN and CDR2 SYDVKM. The CDR3 region is CASSTAGTPSSYEQYF. In nucleotides, the CDR3 is TGTGCCAGCAGTACCGCCGGGACGCCCAGCTCCTACGAGCAGTACTTC.

This clonotype occurred many times. This chain joins TRBV6-1 and TRBJ2-1; either TRBD1 or TRBD2 may supply D (5 bases each). From germline, CDR1 is MNHNS and CDR2 SASEGT. The CDR3 length is 13 residues. The V gene lost 5 bases and the J gene lost 5 bases, with 10 bases spanning the gap. CDR3 in amino acids: CASSTGPNNEQFF. DNA for the CDR3: TGTGCCAGCAGTACGGGACCTAACAATGAGCAGTTCTTC.

The chain combines TRBV20-1 with TRBJ2-7; 9 bases map to TRBD1. CDR3 length: 15 residues. The junction had 9 bases not matched to a gene; V was cut back by 0 bases and J by 6 bases. From germline, CDR1 is DFQATT and CDR2 SNEGSKA (reference sequence). The CDR3 sequence: CSARDVTGGASEQYF. In DNA form, the CDR3 reads TGCAGTGCTAGAGATGTAACAGGGGGCGCATCCGAGCAGTACTTC.

Points on this clonotype: The conserved final phenylalanine or tryptophan is absent from the CDR3, which likely points to a read error. The chain carries TRBV2 and TRBJ2-3, with D possibly being TRBD1 or TRBD2 (6 bases each). Trimming took off 8 bases at V and 2 bases at J, with 20 bases between the two ends. Germline CDR1 is SNHLY and CDR2 is FYNNEI. This CDR3 has 16 residues. As DNA, the CDR3 is TGTGCCAGCGTTGGGGGGCTGGCGGAAACCACAGATACGCAGTATTCT. Translating it yields CASVGGLAETTDTQYS.

The chain is built from TRBV12-3 or TRBV12-4 and TRBJ1-1, with no clear D. V lost 1 base and J 1 base, leaving 10 bases between the germline ends. The CDR3 runs to 15 residues. CDR3 sequence: CASSLVSAANTEAFF. The CDR3 region has the DNA TGTGCCAGCAGTTTAGTATCAGCAGCGAACACTGAAGCTTTCTTT.

This clonotype was picked up a small number of times. CDR3 region: CASRRDTLNTEAFF. Written as DNA, the CDR3 is TGTGCCAGCAGGAGGGACACGTTGAACACTGAAGCTTTCTTT. This chain joins TRBV6-1 and TRBJ1-1; perhaps TRBD1 as D (6 bases). CDR3 length: 14 amino acids. The V and J ends lost 6 bases and 0 bases respectively, with 11 bases between them. The germline CDR1 and CDR2 sequences are MNHNS and SASEGT.

This clonotype was counted between two and nine times. V and J are TRBV28 and TRBJ1-5; D gene unclear. The CDR3 is made up of 12 amino acids. The V and J ends lost 1 base and 5 bases respectively, with 3 bases between them. Germline V CDR1 and CDR2: MDHEN, SYDVKM. In DNA, the CDR3 is TGTGCCAGCAGTTTATCCCATCAGCCCCAGCATTTT. Translated, it gives CASSLSHQPQHF.

This clonotype was seen a handful of times. The J gene is TRBJ2-5, the V gene TRBV20-1, with D unresolved. Germline values: CDR1 DFQATT, CDR2 SNEGSKA (reference sequence). This CDR3 has 14 residues. Deletions cut 0 bases from V and 0 bases from J, with 8 bases between. CDR3 nucleotides: TGCAGTGCTAGAGATATGTCGGACCAAGAGACCCAGTACTTC. It specifies CSARDMSDQETQYF.

The chain joins TRBV20-1 to TRBJ2-4; D gene unclear. The J call may be in error: the DNA end matches TRBJ2-7 better. In germline, CDR1 is DFQATT, CDR2 SNEGSKA (reference sequence). The CDR3 spans 13 residues. The CDR3 coding sequence is TGCAGTGCTAGAGGGGTTGTTTCCTACGAGCAGTACTTC. Its translation is CSARGVVSYEQYF.

The chain uses TRBV7-8 and TRBJ1-5; possible D gene TRBD1, 5 bases. This CDR3 comprises 14 residues. Looked up from germline, CDR1 is SGHVS and CDR2 is FQNEAQ. The V gene lost 1 base and the J gene lost 8 bases, with 12 bases spanning the gap. DNA of the CDR3: TGTGCCAGCAGCTTAGTTGACGCGGGGGAGCCCCAGCATTTT. Protein sequence: CASSLVDAGEPQHF. Full variable domain (missing parts from reference TRBV7-8 and TRBJ1-5): GAGVSQSPRYKVAKRGQDVALRCDPISGHVSLFWYQQALGQGPEFLTYFQNEAQLDKSGLPSDRFFAERPEGSVSTLKIQRTQQEDSAVYLCASSLVDAGEPQHFGDGTRLSIL.